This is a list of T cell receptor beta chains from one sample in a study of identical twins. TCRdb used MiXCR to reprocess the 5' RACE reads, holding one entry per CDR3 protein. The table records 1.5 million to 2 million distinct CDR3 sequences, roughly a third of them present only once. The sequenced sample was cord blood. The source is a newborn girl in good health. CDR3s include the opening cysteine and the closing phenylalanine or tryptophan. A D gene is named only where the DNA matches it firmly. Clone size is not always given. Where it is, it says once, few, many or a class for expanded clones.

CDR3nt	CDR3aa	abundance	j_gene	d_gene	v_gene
TGTGCCAGCAGTGAGTTGCCGTCAGGGAGTGAGACCCAGTACTTC	CASSELPSGSETQYF	few	TRBJ2-5	NA	TRBV6-1
TGTGCCAGCAGCCAAGTCAGGGGGCGAACCACAGATACGCAGTATTTT	CASSQVRGRTTDTQYF	few	TRBJ2-3	TRBD1	TRBV4-2
TGTGCCAGCAGCTTAGCTAGGACTAGCGGGAGAGGCGAAATGGGCAAAAATGAGCAGTCCTTC	CASSLARTSGRGEMGKNEQSF	NA	TRBJ2-1	TRBD2	TRBV7-8
TGCAGTGCTAGAGGGGGCTGGGTACGAAATGAGCAGTTCTTC	CSARGGWVRNEQFF	many	TRBJ2-1	NA	TRBV20-1
TGTGTCACCAGTGACCCCGGGTCTGAAGCTTTCTTT	CVTSDPGSEAFF	NA	TRBJ1-1	NA	TRBV24-1
TGTGCCAGCAGCCAAGAGGTCGTCCAGGGGTTCTCCTACGAGCAGTACTTC	CASSQEVVQGFSYEQYF	few	TRBJ2-7	NA	TRBV4-2
TGCAGTGCTAGAAAGCGGGGACTCCCCACAGATACGCAGTATTTT	CSARKRGLPTDTQYF	NA	TRBJ2-3	TRBD2	TRBV20-1
TGTGCCAGCGGCCAGGTTTTCACACCCTACGAGCAGTACTTC	CASGQVFTPYEQYF	NA	TRBJ2-7	NA	TRBV28
TGCAGATTCTGCAGGGACCAGCCCCAGCATTTT	CRFCRDQPQHF	NA	TRBJ1-5	NA	TRBV20-1
TGTGCCAGCAGCCTGACTACGACGAACACCGGGGAGCTGTTTTTT	CASSLTTTNTGELFF	NA	TRBJ2-2	NA	TRBV12-3/TRBV12-4
TGTGCCAGCAGTGTTATGACAGGGAGGGACGAGCAGTACTTC	CASSVMTGRDEQYF	NA	TRBJ2-7	NA	TRBV6-1
TGTGCCAGCAGCTTGGCCAGGCGGTCCGGAGATACGCAGTATTTT	CASSLARRSGDTQYF	NA	TRBJ2-3	NA	TRBV5-6
TGTGCCAGCAGCTTCCGGACTAGTCGAAGTTCGCAGTTCTTC	CASSFRTSRSSQFF	few	TRBJ2-1	TRBD2	TRBV5-6
TGTGCCAGCAGTCCTCAGGGATCCAATGAGCAGTTCTTC	CASSPQGSNEQFF	many	TRBJ2-1	NA	TRBV2
TGCGCCAGCATGAGTAGCGGGGGGGGAAATGAGCAGTTCTTC	CASMSSGGGNEQFF	NA	TRBJ2-1	TRBD2	TRBV4-1
TGTGCCATCAGTGAGTCGCACGCAGTCCCTATTCAGTACTTC	CAISESHAVPIQYF	few	TRBJ2-4	NA	TRBV10-3
TGTGCCAGCAGTGACCCGGACATCAATCAGCCCCAGCATTTT	CASSDPDINQPQHF	few	TRBJ1-5	NA	TRBV6-4
TGTGCCAGCAGTTCGACAGGGAATAGTGAAGCTTTCTTT	CASSSTGNSEAFF	few	TRBJ1-1	TRBD1	TRBV6-6
TGCAGCGTTGAACCCGGGGGGACCCAAGAGACCCAGTACTTC	CSVEPGGTQETQYF	many	TRBJ2-5	TRBD2	TRBV29-1
TGCAGTGCTAGAGCCCCCGTAGGGGTCTCTGAAGCTTTCTTT	CSARAPVGVSEAFF	NA	TRBJ1-1	NA	TRBV20-1
TGTGCCAGCAGTCAAACAGGGAACGCTGAAGCTTTCTTT	CASSQTGNAEAFF	NA	TRBJ1-1	NA	TRBV12-3/TRBV12-4
TGCGGTGCTCCCGGGGAGGGCCCTGATACGCAGTATTTT	CGAPGEGPDTQYF	NA	TRBJ2-3	TRBD2	TRBV20-1
TGTGCCAGCAGCTTAGGAGGCGGGGTCAGCAATCAGCCCCAGCATTTT	CASSLGGGVSNQPQHF	few	TRBJ1-5	NA	TRBV7-2
TGTGCCAGCAGAGCTAGCGGGGGGGCAAGCTCCTACAATGAGCAGTTCTTC	CASRASGGASSYNEQFF	NA	TRBJ2-1	TRBD2	TRBV6-1
TGTGCCAGCAGCCAAGATGACCGGCGGCTCTCCGACATCAATGAGCAGTTCTTC	CASSQDDRRLSDINEQFF	NA	TRBJ2-1	NA	TRBV4-2
TGTGCCAGCAGTTACGGGACAGCGGAGGCTTTCTTT	CASSYGTAEAFF	NA	TRBJ1-1	TRBD1	TRBV6-5
TGTGCCAGCAGCTTATTAGGGGTAAATCAGCCCCAGCATTTT	CASSLLGVNQPQHF	few	TRBJ1-5	NA	TRBV7-2
TGCAGTGCCACGCGCGGGACTAGCGGGAGCAATGAGCAGTACTTC	CSATRGTSGSNEQYF	NA	TRBJ2-5	TRBD2	TRBV20-1
TGCGCCAGCAGCTTGGCCCCAACAGGGACTTTACAAGAGACCCAGTACTTC	CASSLAPTGTLQETQYF	many	TRBJ2-5	NA	TRBV5-1
TGCAGTGCTAGCGGACAGGGCAATCAGCCCCAGCATTTT	CSASGQGNQPQHF	many	TRBJ1-5	TRBD1	TRBV20-1
TGTGCCAGCAGGTTAGGGGGGATGAACACTGAAGCTTTCTTT	CASRLGGMNTEAFF	NA	TRBJ1-1	NA	TRBV12-3/TRBV12-4
TGTGCCAGCAGCCAGCGGACAGGGTTCACAGATACGCAGTATTTT	CASSQRTGFTDTQYF	few	TRBJ2-3	TRBD1	TRBV7-9
TGTGCCAGCACCCCGGGTGGGGGGCGCACGGATACGCAGTATTTT	CASTPGGGRTDTQYF	NA	TRBJ2-3	NA	TRBV12-3/TRBV12-4
TGTGCCAGCAGTATGGGGGTTAGCAATCAGCCCCAGCATTTT	CASSMGVSNQPQHF	NA	TRBJ1-5	NA	TRBV13
TGTGCCAGCAGTTTAACCAATACCCCAGGGAGTTCCTACAATGAGCAGTTCTTC	CASSLTNTPGSSYNEQFF	NA	TRBJ2-1	NA	TRBV28
TGTGCCAGCTCACTAACTACCGGGACGGTGTCCTACGAGCAGTACTTC	CASSLTTGTVSYEQYF	many	TRBJ2-7	NA	TRBV18
TGTGCCATCAGTATACCGGGACAGGATTCCTACAATGAGCAGTTCTTC	CAISIPGQDSYNEQFF	NA	TRBJ2-1	TRBD1	TRBV10-3
TGTGCCAGCAGTTTAGGGGGCTACACCGGGGAGCTGTTTTTT	CASSLGGYTGELFF	many	TRBJ2-2	NA	TRBV27
TGCGCCAGCAGCTTGGGGGGGACTCACCACAATGAGCAGTTCTTC	CASSLGGTHHNEQFF	NA	TRBJ2-1	NA	TRBV5-1
TGTGCCAGCAGCCCATCATTTTGGGGTAATAGTTCACCCCTCCACTTT	CASSPSFWGNSSPLHF	NA	TRBJ1-6	NA	TRBV7-2
TGCAGTGCTAGAGATTGGGTAGCGGGAGCCCGCCAGCAGTACTTC	CSARDWVAGARQQYF	NA	TRBJ2-4	TRBD2	TRBV20-1
TGTGCCAGCAGCAAAGCTGGGACAGCTTATGGCTACACCTTC	CASSKAGTAYGYTF	many	TRBJ1-2	NA	TRBV21-1
TGTGCCAGCAGCTTAGAGGGGGGCGGCAATCAGCCCCAGCATTTT	CASSLEGGGNQPQHF	many	TRBJ1-5	NA	TRBV5-1
TGTGCCAGTAGTGGTGGGGCAGATCCTTTCTACGAGCAGTACTTC	CASSGGADPFYEQYF	few	TRBJ2-7	NA	TRBV19
TGTGCCAGCAGCTTAGTAACAGGGGGGGAGAGCGAGACCCAGTACTTC	CASSLVTGGESETQYF	few	TRBJ2-5	NA	TRBV11-2
TGTGCCAGCAGCCCAGCCGGGACAGGGATCTACGAGCAGTACTTC	CASSPAGTGIYEQYF	NA	TRBJ2-7	TRBD1	TRBV4-2
TGTGCCAGCAGCCAAGATGTTCTGCGCGAAAAACTGTTTTTT	CASSQDVLREKLFF	NA	TRBJ1-4	NA	TRBV14
TGTGCCAGCACCCAACTAGCGGGGGCCACAAGCGAGCAGTACTTC	CASTQLAGATSEQYF	few	TRBJ2-7	TRBD2	TRBV6-2/TRBV6-3
TGTGCCAGCAGATCCGGGGAAAACATTCAGTACTTC	CASRSGENIQYF	NA	TRBJ2-4	NA	TRBV2
TGCGCCAACTCACTAGTCCAATCCCGTCCCTCCTACAATGAGCAGTTCTTC	CANSLVQSRPSYNEQFF	many	TRBJ2-1	NA	TRBV5-1
TGTGCCAGCAGTTCCGGGGCGGGGGCCAAAAACATTCAGTACTTC	CASSSGAGAKNIQYF	NA	TRBJ2-4	NA	TRBV28
TGCGCCAGCAGCCAAGATCGCGGACAGGGGAAGCACGAGCAGTACTTC	CASSQDRGQGKHEQYF	NA	TRBJ2-7	TRBD1	TRBV4-1
TGTGCCAGTAGTCCCCAAGCGGGAACCGGCAATGAGCAGTTCTTC	CASSPQAGTGNEQFF	NA	TRBJ2-1	TRBD2	TRBV19